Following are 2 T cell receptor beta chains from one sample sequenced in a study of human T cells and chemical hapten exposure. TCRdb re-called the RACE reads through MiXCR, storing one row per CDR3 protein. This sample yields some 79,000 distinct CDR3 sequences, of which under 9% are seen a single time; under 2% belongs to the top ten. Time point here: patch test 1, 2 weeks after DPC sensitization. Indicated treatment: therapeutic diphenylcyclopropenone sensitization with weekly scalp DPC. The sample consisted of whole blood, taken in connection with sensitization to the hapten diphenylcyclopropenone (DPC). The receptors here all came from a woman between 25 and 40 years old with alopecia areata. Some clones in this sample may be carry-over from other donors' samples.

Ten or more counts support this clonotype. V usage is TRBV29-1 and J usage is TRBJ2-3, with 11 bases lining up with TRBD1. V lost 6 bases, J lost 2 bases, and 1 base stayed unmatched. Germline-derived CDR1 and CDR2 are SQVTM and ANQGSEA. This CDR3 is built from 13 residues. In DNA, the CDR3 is TGCAGCGTAGGACAGGGGGCCACAGATACGCAGTATTTT. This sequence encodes CSVGQGATDTQYF.

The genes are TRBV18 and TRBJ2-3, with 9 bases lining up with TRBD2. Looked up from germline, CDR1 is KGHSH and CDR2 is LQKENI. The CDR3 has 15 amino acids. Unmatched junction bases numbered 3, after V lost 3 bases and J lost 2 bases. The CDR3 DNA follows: TGTGCCAGCTCACCTCTAGCGGGGACCACAGATACGCAGTATTTT. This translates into CASSPLAGTTDTQYF.